This entry lists 14 T cell receptor beta chains sequenced from one sample in a study of blood T cells in healthy people across ages. The use of a sample-barcoded 5' primer and a J-beta primer mix characterized a second PCR of about 7 to 12 cycles. TCRdb processed the 5' RACE reads anew with MiXCR; each CDR3 protein has one entry. The sample holds about 1.6 million distinct CDR3 sequences; roughly 32% are singletons and the top ten take around 11%. The source material was blood. Receptor source: a woman in her thirties in good health.

The rearrangement joins TRBV6-1 to TRBJ2-6; weak D call: TRBD1 (5 bases). The CDR3 is 15 amino acids. With 6 bases removed from V and 0 bases from J, the gap between germline ends came to 9 bases. CDR1 MNHNS and CDR2 SASEGT come from the germline V gene. CDR3 region: CASRDTHSGANVLTF. CDR3 DNA: TGTGCCAGCAGGGACACCCACTCTGGGGCCAACGTCCTGACTTTC.

This clonotype has only a few counts. The V gene is TRBV6-1, the J gene TRBJ2-3; D not resolved. V lost 3 bases and J lost 0, with 16 bases in between. This CDR3 contains 17 residues. Per germline, CDR1 MNHNS and CDR2 SASEGT. CDR3 in amino acids: CASSDSGSTSSTDTQYF. For the CDR3, the DNA is TGTGCCAGCAGTGATTCTGGATCAACTTCTAGCACAGATACGCAGTATTTT.

The chain carries TRBV9 and TRBJ2-7; 9 bases fit TRBD2. Germline CDR1 reads SGDLS; CDR2 reads YYNGEE. The CDR3 extends over 15 amino acids. The junction had 6 bases not matched to a gene; V was cut back by 0 bases and J by 5 bases. DNA of the CDR3: TGTGCCAGCAGCGTAGAGGGGCGGGAGGGTAACGAGCAGTACTTC. The encoded protein is CASSVEGREGNEQYF.

The V gene is TRBV19, the J gene TRBJ1-5; the D gene is possibly TRBD1 (6 bases). Looked up from germline, CDR1 is LNHDA and CDR2 is SQIVND (reference sequence). Trimming stripped 6 bases from V and 3 bases from J, with 15 bases between. CDR3 length: 15 residues. The CDR3 nucleotides read TGTGCCAGTAGACCTACAGGGAGATACAATCAGCCCCAGCATTTT. Its protein is CASRPTGRYNQPQHF.

The chain couples TRBV5-1 to TRBJ2-1; D unresolved. CDR3 length: 15 residues. Trimming took 6 bases from V and 0 from J, leaving 13 bases between them. In germline, CDR1 is SGHRS, CDR2 YFSETQ. Written as DNA, the CDR3 is TGCGCCAGCATCCCCTTGCGCGGCTCCTACAATGAGCAGTTCTTC. Translated, it gives CASIPLRGSYNEQFF.

The chain is built from TRBV4-1 and TRBJ2-5, with 10 bases aligning to TRBD2. Germline CDR1 and CDR2: MGHRA and YSYEKL. The ends lost 2 bases at V and 7 bases at J; junction bases unmatched: 4. The CDR3 extends over 14 amino acids. As DNA, the CDR3 is TGCGCCAGCAGCCAACTAGCGGGAGTAGGGACCCAGTACTTC. Amino acids: CASSQLAGVGTQYF.

This sequence joins TRBV27 and TRBJ2-5; 10 nucleotides line up with TRBD2. The J call is doubtful: the DNA matches TRBJ2-7 better. CDR1 MNHEY and CDR2 SMNVEV come from the germline V gene (reference sequence). The CDR3 covers 14 residues. As DNA, the CDR3 is TGTGCCAGCACGCCTAGCGGGAGTCAGGACGAGCAGTACTTC. Translating it yields CASTPSGSQDEQYF.

Comments on this clonotype: An end of the junction differs from the germline gene, which may be a read error. The CDR3 coding sequence is TGTGCCAGCAGCTTATCTAGCGGGAGCTCCTACCAGCAGTACTTC. Amino acids: CASSLSSGSSYQQYF. The chain carries TRBV7-9 and TRBJ2-7; 10 positions match TRBD2. The CDR3 totals 15 residues. CDR1 SEHNR and CDR2 FQNEAQ come from the germline V gene (reference sequence). Full variable domain (outside the CDR3, taken from reference TRBV7-9 and TRBJ2-7): DTGVSQNPRHKITKRGQNVTFRCDPISEHNRLYWYRQTLGQGPEFLTYFQNEAQLEKSRLLSDRFSAERPKGSFSTLEIQRTEQGDSAMYLCASSLSSGSSYQQYFGPGTRLTVT.

V and J are TRBV28 and TRBJ2-7; D unclear. V was shortened by 4 bases and J by 3 bases, with 13 bases between the two germline ends. The germline gives CDR1 MDHEN, CDR2 SYDVKM. The CDR3 length is 14 residues. The CDR3 region has the DNA TGTGCCAGCAGTTCTGACCACCAATACTACGAGCAGTACTTC. This translates into CASSSDHQYYEQYF.

Note on this clonotype: Given the absence of the conserved phenylalanine or tryptophan at the CDR3 end, a read error is likely. The genes are TRBV20-1 and TRBJ1-2; tentatively, D is TRBD1 (6 bases). Germline lookup yields CDR1 DFQATT and CDR2 SNEGSKA (reference sequence). V was cut by 3 bases and J by 2 bases, with 10 bases left in between. CDR3 size: 13 residues. The CDR3, as DNA: TGCAGTGCTAGTAGGACAGCCAACTATGGCTACACCTGC. It codes for CSASRTANYGYTC.

This clonotype appeared a single time. The chain recombines TRBV30 with TRBJ2-3; 10 bases fit TRBD2. CDR1 is GTSNPN, CDR2 SVGIG, per germline (reference sequence). Losses at the gene ends were 4 bases for V and 10 bases for J; bases not matched to a gene: 20. This CDR3 spans 17 amino acids. CDR3 sequence: CAWTENRASGSGGAQYF. In DNA, the CDR3 is TGTGCCTGGACCGAAAATAGGGCTAGCGGGAGTGGTGGGGCGCAGTATTTT.

In regard to this clonotype: One end of the junction is discordant with germline, which a read error may explain. This chain uses TRBV6-6 with TRBJ2-3; 9 nucleotides align to TRBD2. Germline V gives CDR1 MNHNY, CDR2 SVGAGI (reference sequence). This CDR3 is built from 15 residues. The CDR3 loop is CASSHGGTSTVTQYF. The CDR3 region has the DNA TGTGCCAGCAGTCATGGGGGGACTAGCACAGTTACGCAGTATTTT.

The chain uses TRBV7-2 and TRBJ2-1; 14 bases align to TRBD2. The CDR3 totals 17 residues. J was trimmed by 12 bases and V by 1 base; bases with no gene match: 11. CDR1 is SGHTA, CDR2 FQGNSA, per germline. The CDR3 DNA reads as TGTGCCAGCAGCTTAGATACCGGGACTAGCGGGAGAAATAGGCAGTTCTTC. It translates to CASSLDTGTSGRNRQFF.

The chain uses TRBV27 and TRBJ2-5; no definite D call. Germline-derived CDR1 and CDR2 are MNHEY and SMNVEV (reference sequence). This CDR3 has 13 residues. Trimming removed 3 bases from V and 9 bases from J, with 14 bases in between. The CDR3 bases are TGTGCCAGCAGTTTCAGCGAAACTCAGGCCCAGTACTTC. Residues: CASSFSETQAQYF.